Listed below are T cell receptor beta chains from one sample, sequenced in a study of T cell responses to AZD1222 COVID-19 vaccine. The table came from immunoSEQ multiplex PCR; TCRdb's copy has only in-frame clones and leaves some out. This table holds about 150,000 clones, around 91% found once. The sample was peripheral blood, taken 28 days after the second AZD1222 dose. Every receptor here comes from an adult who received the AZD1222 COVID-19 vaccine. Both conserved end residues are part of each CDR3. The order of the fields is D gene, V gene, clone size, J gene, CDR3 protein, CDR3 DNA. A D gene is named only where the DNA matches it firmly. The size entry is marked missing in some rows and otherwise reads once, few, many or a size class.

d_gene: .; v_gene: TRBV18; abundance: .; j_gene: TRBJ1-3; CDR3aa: CASSPPSEDGNTIYF; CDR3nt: TGTGCCAGCTCACCACCGTCAGAGGACGGAAACACCATATATTTT
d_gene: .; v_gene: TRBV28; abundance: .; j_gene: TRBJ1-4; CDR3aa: CATQKNNEKLFF; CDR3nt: TGTGCCACCCAGAAGAACAATGAAAAACTGTTTTTT
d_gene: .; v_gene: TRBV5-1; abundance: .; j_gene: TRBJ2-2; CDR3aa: CASSPRVGTGELFF; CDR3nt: TGCGCCAGCAGCCCCCGAGTAGGCACCGGGGAGCTGTTTTTT
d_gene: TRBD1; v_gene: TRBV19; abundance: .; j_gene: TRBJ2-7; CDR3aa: CASSFQGAYEQYF; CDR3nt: TGTGCCAGTAGTTTCCAGGGGGCCTACGAGCAGTACTTC
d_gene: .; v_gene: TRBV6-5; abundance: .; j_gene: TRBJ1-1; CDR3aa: CASSYGRSTEAFF; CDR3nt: TGTGCCAGCAGTTACGGGCGGTCCACTGAAGCTTTCTTT
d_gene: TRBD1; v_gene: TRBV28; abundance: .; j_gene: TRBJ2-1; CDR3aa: CASSLGTVGGNEQFF; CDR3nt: TGTGCCAGCAGTTTAGGGACAGTAGGGGGAAATGAGCAGTTCTTC
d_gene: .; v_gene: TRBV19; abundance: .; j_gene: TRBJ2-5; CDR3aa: CASSSRGTQYF; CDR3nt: TGTGCCAGTAGTAGTAGGGGGACCCAGTACTTC
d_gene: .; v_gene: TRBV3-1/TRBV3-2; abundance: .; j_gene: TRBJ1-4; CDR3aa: CASNSPNEKLFF; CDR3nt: TGTGCCAGCAACTCTCCTAATGAAAAACTGTTTTTT
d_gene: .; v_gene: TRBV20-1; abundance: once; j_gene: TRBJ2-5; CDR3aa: CSAKNKETQYF; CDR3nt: TGCAGTGCGAAAAACAAAGAGACCCAGTACTTC
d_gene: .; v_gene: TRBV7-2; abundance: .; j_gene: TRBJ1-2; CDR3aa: CASSQDNGVLFGYTF; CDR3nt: TGTGCCAGCAGCCAGGACAACGGTGTACTCTTCGGCTACACCTTC
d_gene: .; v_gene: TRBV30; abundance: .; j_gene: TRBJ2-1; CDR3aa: CAWSKGGDEQFF; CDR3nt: TGTGCCTGGAGTAAGGGGGGCGATGAGCAGTTCTTC
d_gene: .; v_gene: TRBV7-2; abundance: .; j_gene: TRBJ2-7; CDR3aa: CASSLSRWEQYF; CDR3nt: TGTGCCAGCAGCTTAAGTCGCTGGGAGCAGTACTTC
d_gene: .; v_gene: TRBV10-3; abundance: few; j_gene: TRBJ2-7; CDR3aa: CAISESKYEQYF; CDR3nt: TGTGCCATCAGTGAGTCAAAGTACGAGCAGTACTTC
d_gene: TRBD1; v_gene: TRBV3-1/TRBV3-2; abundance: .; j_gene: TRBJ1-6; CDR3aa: CASKGTGNNSPLHF; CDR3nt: TGTGCCAGCAAAGGGACAGGGAATAATTCACCCCTCCACTTT
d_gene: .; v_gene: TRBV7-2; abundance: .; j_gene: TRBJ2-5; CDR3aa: CASRGIVGGRRETQYF; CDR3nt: TGTGCCAGCAGAGGCATAGTGGGAGGTAGAAGAGAGACCCAGTACTTC